A selection of T cell receptor beta chains follows, all from one sample in a study of human CD8 memory T cell subsets. TCRdb independently ran MiXCR on the 5' RACE reads; one entry per CDR3 protein. The sample carries more than 6,000 distinct CDR3 sequences, 3.9% recorded once. The material sequenced was CD8+ T cells from PBMCs. These receptors all come from a human donor in good health. CDR3s include the opening cysteine and the closing phenylalanine or tryptophan. A D gene is named only where the DNA matches it firmly.

V	J	D	CDR3
TRBV19	TRBJ2-7	-	CASSKTQVPSYEQYF
TRBV28	TRBJ2-3	-	CASLDPDTQLTDTQYF
TRBV6-6	TRBJ2-7	TRBD1	CASSLLGTEAYYEQYF
TRBV20-1	TRBJ2-5	TRBD2	CSARVTSGRQETQYF
TRBV27	TRBJ2-7	-	CASSLEGHSSYEQYF
TRBV28	TRBJ1-3	-	CASSPAENLGNTIYF
TRBV4-2	TRBJ2-1	TRBD2	CASSRPGTSGRAGEQFF
TRBV28	TRBJ1-5	-	CASSLSLGGQPQHF
TRBV6-1	TRBJ2-7	-	CASTSGQEGSEQYF
TRBV6-5	TRBJ2-1	TRBD2	CASSPGLADEQFF
TRBV27	TRBJ2-7	TRBD1	CASRGDSNYEQYF
TRBV6-2/TRBV6-3	TRBJ2-1	-	CASSYTSSGPNEQFF
TRBV29-1	TRBJ2-1	TRBD1	CSVDLEDRAYNEQFF
TRBV19	TRBJ2-3	-	CASSMMGVTTDTQYF
TRBV12-3/TRBV12-4	TRBJ1-1	TRBD1	CASSLAPGQRNTEAFF
TRBV6-1	TRBJ2-2	TRBD1	CASTWTGEAGELFF
TRBV27	TRBJ2-3	-	CASSEGGDTQYF
TRBV20-1	TRBJ2-1	-	CSAHFSSTSRHNEQFF
TRBV4-1	TRBJ2-1	TRBD2	CASSQGLASNEQFF
TRBV6-2/TRBV6-3	TRBJ2-1	-	CASSYGQQHNEQFF
TRBV14	TRBJ2-7	-	CASSHRGGRTYEQYF
TRBV11-3	TRBJ2-1	-	CASSPNSYNEQFF
TRBV2	TRBJ2-2	-	CASQSQGLYTGELFF
TRBV7-8	TRBJ2-4	TRBD2	CASSSRLAGGKNIQYF
TRBV3-1	TRBJ2-7	-	CASSHGQYSYEQYF
TRBV12-3/TRBV12-4	TRBJ2-3	-	CASSLGTSSTDTQYF
TRBV19	TRBJ2-1	TRBD1	CASSIFQGVIQHNEQFF
TRBV10-3	TRBJ2-7	-	CAISGGTEQYF
TRBV2	TRBJ2-7	-	CASSDPGESDEQYF
TRBV12-3/TRBV12-4	TRBJ1-1	-	CASSGRVDTEAFF
TRBV5-6	TRBJ1-5	-	CASSLGDFSNQPQHF
TRBV4-3	TRBJ2-7	-	CASSQARHLSYEQYF
TRBV4-1	TRBJ2-1	-	CASSPRGEDNEQFF
TRBV5-6	TRBJ1-6	-	CASSFAGGNSPLHF
TRBV29-1	TRBJ2-7	-	CSVDSSLRLWQYF
TRBV29-1	TRBJ2-1	TRBD2	CSVEEPRLAASYNEQFF
TRBV6-6	TRBJ1-2	TRBD1	CASSYSPGGNYGYTF
TRBV6-2/TRBV6-3	TRBJ1-1	-	CASSTRRGSTEAFF
TRBV24-1	TRBJ2-7	-	CAVHAVPNEQYF
TRBV7-2	TRBJ2-3	-	CASSSTFATDTQYF
TRBV27	TRBJ2-3	-	CASSFNLGGPTDTQYF
TRBV4-2	TRBJ2-2	TRBD1	CASSLTGANTGELFF
TRBV4-2	TRBJ2-5	TRBD2	CASSQGLAGGPETQYF
TRBV18	TRBJ1-5	TRBD1	CASSPGTVSNQPQHF
TRBV6-6	TRBJ2-5	-	CASSPLGLAMVETQYF
TRBV27	TRBJ2-1	-	CASSSGSNEQFF
TRBV7-2	TRBJ2-7	-	CASSLALALDEQYF
TRBV4-2	TRBJ1-6	-	CASSQGAISPLHF
TRBV11-2	TRBJ2-5	-	CASSLVVGETQYF
TRBV12-3/TRBV12-4	TRBJ2-2	-	CASSLGDSPNTGELFF
TRBV28	TRBJ1-5	-	CASSLPRGPQHF
TRBV7-2	TRBJ2-5	-	CASRQLMGLMETQYF
TRBV7-9	TRBJ2-1	-	CASSALPGHHNEQFF
TRBV4-2	TRBJ2-2	-	CASSQGSEDSANTGELFF
TRBV7-7	TRBJ2-1	TRBD2	CASSAGGGNEQFF
TRBV9	TRBJ1-3	-	CAAKLAEQGSSVYTIYF